This is a list of T cell receptor beta chains from one sample in a study of blood T cells in healthy people across ages. MiXCR, applied by TCRdb to the 5' RACE reads, yields one record per CDR3 protein. The sample includes fewer than 900,000 distinct CDR3 sequences, roughly 47% of them seen just once. Sequenced material: blood. Source of these receptors: a woman in her sixties or seventies in good health. Both conserved end residues are part of each CDR3. A D gene is named only where the DNA matches it firmly. Where a row states a size, it is once, few, many or the class of an expanded clone; other rows omit it.

D: NA; J: TRBJ1-2; size: NA; V: TRBV3-1; DNA: TGTGCCAGCAGCCAAGCACCTACTAACTATGGCTACACCTTC; CDR3: CASSQAPTNYGYTF
D: TRBD2; J: TRBJ2-1; size: NA; V: TRBV29-1; DNA: TGCAGCGTGAGAGAGGGACTAGCCCCAACTAATGAGCAGTTCTTC; CDR3: CSVREGLAPTNEQFF
D: TRBD1; J: TRBJ2-1; size: few; V: TRBV7-3; DNA: TGTGCCAGCAGCTTAGCTGTGCCTGGGACAGGGTCTAAGGTTGAGCAGTTCTTC; CDR3: CASSLAVPGTGSKVEQFF
D: TRBD1; J: TRBJ2-7; size: NA; V: TRBV6-6; DNA: TGTGCCAGCAGTTACTCGAGGGACAGGGGAAAATACGATCAGTACTTC; CDR3: CASSYSRDRGKYDQYF
D: TRBD1; J: TRBJ2-4; size: few; V: TRBV20-1; DNA: TGCAGTGCTTCCACAGGGGAACAAGGGTTCATTCAGTACTTC; CDR3: CSASTGEQGFIQYF
D: NA; J: TRBJ2-5; size: many; V: TRBV6-1; DNA: TGTGCCAGCAGTGGGGACTACCAAGAGACCCAGTACTTC; CDR3: CASSGDYQETQYF
D: NA; J: TRBJ2-7; size: NA; V: TRBV2; DNA: TGTGCCAGCAGTGGACAGGTGGCCTACGAGCAGTACTTC; CDR3: CASSGQVAYEQYF
D: TRBD2; J: TRBJ2-5; size: many; V: TRBV29-1; DNA: TGCAGCGTTGATCCTGGGGAGGGAGAGACCCAGTACTTC; CDR3: CSVDPGEGETQYF
D: TRBD2; J: TRBJ2-1; size: few; V: TRBV4-2; DNA: TGTGCCAGCAGCCAAGAGGGGCGGGAGGCCAAGAATGAGCAGTTCTTC; CDR3: CASSQEGREAKNEQFF
D: TRBD2; J: TRBJ2-1; size: NA; V: TRBV25-1; DNA: TGTGCCACCTTGGGACTAGCGCAACGAAATGAGCAGTTCTTC; CDR3: CATLGLAQRNEQFF
D: NA; J: TRBJ2-3; size: once; V: TRBV25-1; DNA: TGTGCCAGCAGTGAATTATCCTCGACGTCGGCAGATACGCAGTATTTT; CDR3: CASSELSSTSADTQYF
D: TRBD1; J: TRBJ2-3; size: few; V: TRBV10-2; DNA: TGCGCCAGCAGTGCCCGGGACAGGAGCTCAGATACGCAGTATTTT; CDR3: CASSARDRSSDTQYF
D: NA; J: TRBJ2-7; size: NA; V: TRBV20-1; DNA: TGCAGTGAAAGCGGGCCTACCTACGAGCAGTACTTC; CDR3: CSESGPTYEQYF
D: TRBD1; J: TRBJ1-5; size: NA; V: TRBV6-4; DNA: TGTGCCAGCAGTGAATGGACAGGGATCGGGGAGGATCAGCCCCAGCATTTT; CDR3: CASSEWTGIGEDQPQHF
D: NA; J: TRBJ2-1; size: NA; V: TRBV7-3; DNA: TGTGCCAGCAGCTCCAGCACGGAGCAGTTCTTC; CDR3: CASSSSTEQFF
D: NA; J: TRBJ2-1; size: NA; V: TRBV14; DNA: TGTGCCAGCAGCCAAGGGTGGGGGCCCGACTACAATGAGCAGTTCTTC; CDR3: CASSQGWGPDYNEQFF
D: NA; J: TRBJ2-7; size: many; V: TRBV4-2; DNA: TGTGCCAGCAGCCAAGGGACGGGCGACTACGAGCAGTACTTC; CDR3: CASSQGTGDYEQYF
D: NA; J: TRBJ2-1; size: NA; V: TRBV18; DNA: TGTGCCAGCTCACCACGGGCCAACAATGAGCAGTTCTTC; CDR3: CASSPRANNEQFF